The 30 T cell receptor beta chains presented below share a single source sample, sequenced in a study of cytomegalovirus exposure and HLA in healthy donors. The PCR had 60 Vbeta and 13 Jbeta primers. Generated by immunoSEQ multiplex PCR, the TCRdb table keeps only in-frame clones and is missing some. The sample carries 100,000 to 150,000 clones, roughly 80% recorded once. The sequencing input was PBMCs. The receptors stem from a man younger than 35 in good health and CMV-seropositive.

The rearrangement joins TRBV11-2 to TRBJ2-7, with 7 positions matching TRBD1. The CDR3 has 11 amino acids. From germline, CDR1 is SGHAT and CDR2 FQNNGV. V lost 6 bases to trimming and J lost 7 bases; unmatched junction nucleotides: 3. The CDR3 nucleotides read TGTGCCAGCAGGTTACAGGGGGAGCAGTACTTC. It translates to CASRLQGEQYF. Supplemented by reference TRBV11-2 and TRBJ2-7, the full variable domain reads EAGVAQSPRYKIIEKRQSVAFWCNPISGHATLYWYQQILGQGPKLLIQFQNNGVVDDSQLPKDRFSAERLKGVDSTLKIQPAKLEDSAVYLCASRLQGEQYFGPGTRLTVT.

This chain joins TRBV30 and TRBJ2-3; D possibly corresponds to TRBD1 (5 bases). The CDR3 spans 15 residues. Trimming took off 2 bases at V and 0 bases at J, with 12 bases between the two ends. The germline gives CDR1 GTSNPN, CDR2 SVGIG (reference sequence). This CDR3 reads CAWSYGQSSTDTQYF. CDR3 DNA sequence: TGTGCCTGGAGTTACGGACAATCTAGCACAGATACGCAGTATTTT.

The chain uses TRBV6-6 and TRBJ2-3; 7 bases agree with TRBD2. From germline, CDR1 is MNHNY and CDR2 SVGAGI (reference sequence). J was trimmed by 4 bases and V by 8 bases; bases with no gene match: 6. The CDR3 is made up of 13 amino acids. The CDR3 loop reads CASGRGGSDTQYF. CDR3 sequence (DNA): TGTGCCAGCGGCCGCGGGGGATCAGATACGCAGTATTTT.

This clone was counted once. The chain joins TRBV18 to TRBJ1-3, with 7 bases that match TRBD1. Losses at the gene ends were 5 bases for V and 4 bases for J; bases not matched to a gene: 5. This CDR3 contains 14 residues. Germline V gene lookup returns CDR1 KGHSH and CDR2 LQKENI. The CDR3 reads CASSSGQLGNTIYF. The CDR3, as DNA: TGTGCCAGCTCATCGGGACAGCTCGGAAACACCATATATTTT.

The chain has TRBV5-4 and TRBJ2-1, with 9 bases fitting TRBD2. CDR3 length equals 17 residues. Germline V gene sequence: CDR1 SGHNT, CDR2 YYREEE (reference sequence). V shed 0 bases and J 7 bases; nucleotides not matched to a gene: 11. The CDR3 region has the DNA TGTGCCAGCAGCTTGGCCCCGGCGGGGGGGCTTAGGAATGAGCAGTTCTTC. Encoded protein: CASSLAPAGGLRNEQFF.

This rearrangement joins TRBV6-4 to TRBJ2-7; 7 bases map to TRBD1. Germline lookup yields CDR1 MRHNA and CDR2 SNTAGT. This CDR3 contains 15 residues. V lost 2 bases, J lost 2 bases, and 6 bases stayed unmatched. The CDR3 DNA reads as TGTGCCAGCAGTGACCCGACAGGGACAACCTACGAGCAGTACTTC. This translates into CASSDPTGTTYEQYF.

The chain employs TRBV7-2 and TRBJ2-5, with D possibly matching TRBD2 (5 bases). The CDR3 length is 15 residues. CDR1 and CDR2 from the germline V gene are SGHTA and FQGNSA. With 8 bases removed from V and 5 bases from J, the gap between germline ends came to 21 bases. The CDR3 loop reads CASSQMLGEGETQYF. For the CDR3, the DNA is TGTGCCAGCTCCCAGATGTTGGGAGAAGGGGAGACCCAGTACTTC.

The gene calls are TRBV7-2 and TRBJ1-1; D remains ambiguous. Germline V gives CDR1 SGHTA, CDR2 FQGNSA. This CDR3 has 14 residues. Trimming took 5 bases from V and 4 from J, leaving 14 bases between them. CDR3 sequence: CASSQGYRSTEAFF. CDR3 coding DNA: TGTGCCAGCAGCCAAGGATACAGAAGCACTGAAGCTTTCTTT.

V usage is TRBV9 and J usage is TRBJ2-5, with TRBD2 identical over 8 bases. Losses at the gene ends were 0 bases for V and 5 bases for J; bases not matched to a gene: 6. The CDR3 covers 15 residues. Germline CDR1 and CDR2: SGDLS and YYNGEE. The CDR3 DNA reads TGTGCCAGCAGCGTAGAGGCGGGGGGTATCGAGACCCAGTACTTC. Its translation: CASSVEAGGIETQYF.

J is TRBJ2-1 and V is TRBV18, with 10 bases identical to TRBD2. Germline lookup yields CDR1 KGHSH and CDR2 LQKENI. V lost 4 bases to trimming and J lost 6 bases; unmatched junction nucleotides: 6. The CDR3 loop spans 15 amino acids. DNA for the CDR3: TGTGCCAGCTCACTTGAGCGGGGGGGGCTCAATGAGCAGTTCTTC. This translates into CASSLERGGLNEQFF.

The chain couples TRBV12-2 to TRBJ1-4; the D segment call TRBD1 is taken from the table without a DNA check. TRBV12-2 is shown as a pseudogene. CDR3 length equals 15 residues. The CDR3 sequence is CASRPRVRQSKRLFF. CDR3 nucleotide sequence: TGTGCAAGTCGCCCCAGGGTCCGCCAATCGAAACGACTGTTTTTT.

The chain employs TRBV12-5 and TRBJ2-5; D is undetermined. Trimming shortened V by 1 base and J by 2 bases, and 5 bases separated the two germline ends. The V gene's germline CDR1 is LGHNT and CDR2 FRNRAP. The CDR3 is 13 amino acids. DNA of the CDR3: TGTGCTAGTGGTTTGGCAAAACAAGAGACCCAGTACTTC. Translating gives CASGLAKQETQYF.

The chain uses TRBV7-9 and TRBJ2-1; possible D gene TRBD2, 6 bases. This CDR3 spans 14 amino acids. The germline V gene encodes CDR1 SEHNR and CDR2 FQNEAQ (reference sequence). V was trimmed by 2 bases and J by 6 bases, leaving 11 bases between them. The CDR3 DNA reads TGTGCCAGCAGCTTAACACTAGCCGGCAATGAGCAGTTCTTC. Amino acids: CASSLTLAGNEQFF.

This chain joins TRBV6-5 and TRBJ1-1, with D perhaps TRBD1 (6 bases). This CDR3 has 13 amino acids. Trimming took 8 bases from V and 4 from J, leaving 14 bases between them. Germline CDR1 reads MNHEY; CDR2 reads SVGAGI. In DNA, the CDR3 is TGTGCCAGCTACAGGGTAATAGGCACTGAAGCTTTCTTT. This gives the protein CASYRVIGTEAFF.

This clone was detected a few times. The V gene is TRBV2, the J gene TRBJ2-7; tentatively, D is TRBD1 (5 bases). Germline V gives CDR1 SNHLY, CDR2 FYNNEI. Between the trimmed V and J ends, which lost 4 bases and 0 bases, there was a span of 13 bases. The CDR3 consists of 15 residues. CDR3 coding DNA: TGTGCCAGCAGTGTGAAGGGGCTCGCCTCCTACGAGCAGTACTTC. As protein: CASSVKGLASYEQYF. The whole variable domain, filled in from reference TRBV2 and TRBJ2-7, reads EPEVTQTPSHQVTQMGQEVILRCVPISNHLYFYWYRQILGQKVEFLVSFYNNEISEKSEIFDDQFSVERPDGSNFTLKIRSTKLEDSAMYFCASSVKGLASYEQYFGPGTRLTVT.

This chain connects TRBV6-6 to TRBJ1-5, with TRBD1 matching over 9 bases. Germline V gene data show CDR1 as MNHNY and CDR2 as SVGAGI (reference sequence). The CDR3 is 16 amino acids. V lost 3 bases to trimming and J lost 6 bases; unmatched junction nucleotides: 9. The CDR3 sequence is CASSYFRTGAVQPQHF. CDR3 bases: TGTGCCAGCAGTTATTTTCGGACAGGGGCGGTTCAGCCCCAGCATTTT.

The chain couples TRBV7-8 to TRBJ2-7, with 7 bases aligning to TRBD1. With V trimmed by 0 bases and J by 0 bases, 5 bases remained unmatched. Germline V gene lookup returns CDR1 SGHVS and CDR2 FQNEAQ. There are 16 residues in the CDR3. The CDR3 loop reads CASSLAGQGVSYEQYF. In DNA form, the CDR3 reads TGTGCCAGCAGCTTAGCGGGGCAGGGGGTCTCCTACGAGCAGTACTTC.

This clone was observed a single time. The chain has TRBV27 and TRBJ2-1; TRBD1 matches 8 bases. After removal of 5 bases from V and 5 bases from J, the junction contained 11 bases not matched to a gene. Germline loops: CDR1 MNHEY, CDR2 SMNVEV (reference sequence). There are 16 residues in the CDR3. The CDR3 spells CASSPLGTGRNNEQFF. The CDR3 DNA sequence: TGTGCCAGCAGTCCCCTAGGGACAGGCCGAAACAATGAGCAGTTCTTC.

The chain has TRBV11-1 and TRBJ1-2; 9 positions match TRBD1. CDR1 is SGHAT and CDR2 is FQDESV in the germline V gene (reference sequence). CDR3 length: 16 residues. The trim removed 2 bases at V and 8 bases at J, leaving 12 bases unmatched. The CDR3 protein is CASSLHPGQGWGGYTF. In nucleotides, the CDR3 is TGTGCCAGCAGCTTACACCCGGGACAGGGATGGGGAGGCTACACCTTC. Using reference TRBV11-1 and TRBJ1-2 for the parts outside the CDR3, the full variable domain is EAEVAQSPRYKITEKSQAVAFWCDPISGHATLYWYRQILGQGPELLVQFQDESVVDDSQLPKDRFSAERLKGVDSTLKIQPAELGDSAMYLCASSLHPGQGWGGYTFGSGTRLTVV.

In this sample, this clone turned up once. The CDR3 region has the DNA TGTGCCAGCAGCTGGGACAGGGGCTACGAGCAGTACTTC. Translating gives CASSWDRGYEQYF. The chain is built from TRBV6-5 and TRBJ2-7; 10 nucleotides match TRBD1. V trimming: 6 bases; J trimming: 3 bases; junction bases outside the gene matches: 2. The CDR3 consists of 13 residues. CDR1 is MNHEY, CDR2 SVGAGI, per germline.

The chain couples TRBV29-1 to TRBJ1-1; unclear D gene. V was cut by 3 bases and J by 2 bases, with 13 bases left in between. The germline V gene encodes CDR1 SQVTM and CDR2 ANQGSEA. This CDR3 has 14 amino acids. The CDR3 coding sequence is TGCAGCGTTGACCGTGAGAGTACTAACACTGAAGCTTTCTTT. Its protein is CSVDRESTNTEAFF.

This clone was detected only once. CDR3 DNA sequence: TGTGCCAGCAGCTTGAAGCCGACAATCCAAGAGACCCAGTACTTC. Translation gives CASSLKPTIQETQYF. The chain carries TRBV5-6 and TRBJ2-5; D ambiguous. This CDR3 comprises 15 residues. Trimming stripped 1 base from V and 1 base from J, with 11 bases between. Germline V CDR1 and CDR2: SGHDT, YYEEEE.

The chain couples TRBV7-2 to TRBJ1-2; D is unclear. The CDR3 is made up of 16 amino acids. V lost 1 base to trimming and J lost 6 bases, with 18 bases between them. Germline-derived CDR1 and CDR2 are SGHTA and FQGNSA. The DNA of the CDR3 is TGTGCCAGCAGCTTAGGAGCGGGATGGGAGAGTCATGGCTACACCTTC. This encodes CASSLGAGWESHGYTF. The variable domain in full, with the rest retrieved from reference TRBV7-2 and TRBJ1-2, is GAGVSQSPSNKVTEKGKDVELRCDPISGHTALYWYRQSLGQGLEFLIYFQGNSAPDKSGLPSDRFSAERTGGSVSTLTIQRTQQEDSAVYLCASSLGAGWESHGYTFGSGTRLTVV.

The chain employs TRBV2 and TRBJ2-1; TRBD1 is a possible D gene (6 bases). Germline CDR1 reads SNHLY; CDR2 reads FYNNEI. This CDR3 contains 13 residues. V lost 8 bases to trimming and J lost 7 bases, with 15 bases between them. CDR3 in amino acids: CASQTSRGNEQFF. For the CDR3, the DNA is TGTGCCAGCCAAACCAGCAGGGGAAATGAGCAGTTCTTC.

The CDR3 sequence: CASSEDRGVVSPLHF. The CDR3 DNA is TGTGCCAGCAGCGAAGACAGGGGGGTCGTTTCACCCCTCCACTTT. This rearrangement joins TRBV7-9 to TRBJ1-6; the match to TRBD1 covers 9 bases. Losses at the gene ends were 5 bases for V and 9 bases for J; bases not matched to a gene: 8. Germline V gene sequence: CDR1 SEHNR, CDR2 FQNEAQ (reference sequence). This CDR3 is 15 amino acids long.

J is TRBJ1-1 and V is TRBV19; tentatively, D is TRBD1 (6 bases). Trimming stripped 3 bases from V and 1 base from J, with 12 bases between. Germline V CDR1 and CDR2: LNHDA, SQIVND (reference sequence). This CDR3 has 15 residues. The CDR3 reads CASSIMDSENTEAFF. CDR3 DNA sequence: TGTGCCAGTAGTATTATGGACAGCGAGAACACTGAAGCTTTCTTT.

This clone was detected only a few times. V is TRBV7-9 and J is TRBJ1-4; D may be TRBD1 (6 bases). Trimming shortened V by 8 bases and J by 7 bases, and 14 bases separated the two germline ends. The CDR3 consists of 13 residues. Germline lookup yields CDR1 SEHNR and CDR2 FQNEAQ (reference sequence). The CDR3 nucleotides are TGTGCCAGCGAGGGGGAGTGGGGTGAAAAACTGTTTTTT. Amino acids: CASEGEWGEKLFF.

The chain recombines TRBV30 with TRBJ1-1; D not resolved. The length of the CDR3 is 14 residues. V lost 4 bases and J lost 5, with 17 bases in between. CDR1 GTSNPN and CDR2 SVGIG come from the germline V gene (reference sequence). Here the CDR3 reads CAWTNLYTGTEAFF. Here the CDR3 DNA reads TGTGCCTGGACCAACCTGTACACGGGAACTGAAGCTTTCTTT.

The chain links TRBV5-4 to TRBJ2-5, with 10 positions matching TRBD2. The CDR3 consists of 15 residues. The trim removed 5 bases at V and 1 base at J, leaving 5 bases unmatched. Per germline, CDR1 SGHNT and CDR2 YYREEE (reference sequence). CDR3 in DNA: TGTGCCAGCAGTTTAGCGGGAGGCACCCAAGAGACCCAGTACTTC. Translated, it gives CASSLAGGTQETQYF.

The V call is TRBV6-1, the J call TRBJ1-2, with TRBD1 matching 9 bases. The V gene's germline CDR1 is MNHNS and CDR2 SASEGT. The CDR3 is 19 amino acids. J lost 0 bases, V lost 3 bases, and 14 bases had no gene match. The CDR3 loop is CASSDWGRWGQGPNYGYTF. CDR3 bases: TGTGCCAGCAGTGACTGGGGTCGATGGGGACAGGGACCTAACTATGGCTACACCTTC.